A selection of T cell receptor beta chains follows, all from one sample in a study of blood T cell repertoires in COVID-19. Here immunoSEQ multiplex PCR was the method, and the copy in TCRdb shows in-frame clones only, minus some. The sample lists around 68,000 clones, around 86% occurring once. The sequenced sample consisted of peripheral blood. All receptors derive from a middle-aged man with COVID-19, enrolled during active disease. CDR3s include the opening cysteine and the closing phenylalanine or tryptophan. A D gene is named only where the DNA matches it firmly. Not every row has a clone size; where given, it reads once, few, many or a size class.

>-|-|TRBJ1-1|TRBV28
CASSSPGTSMNTEAFF
TGTGCCAGCAGTTCCCCCGGGACATCCATGAACACTGAAGCTTTCTTT
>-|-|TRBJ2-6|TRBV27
CASSLLSGANVLTF
TGTGCCAGCAGTCTCCTCTCTGGGGCCAACGTCCTGACTTTC
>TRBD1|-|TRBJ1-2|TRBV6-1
CASSDAQGARGYTF
TGTGCCAGCAGTGACGCTCAGGGGGCGCGGGGCTACACCTTC
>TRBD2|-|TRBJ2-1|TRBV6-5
CASSPRAGGEDEQFF
TGTGCCAGCAGCCCCAGAGCGGGGGGGGAGGATGAGCAGTTCTTC
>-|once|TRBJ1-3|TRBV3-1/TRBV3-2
CASSQNGALSGNTIYF
TGTGCCAGCAGCCAAAATGGGGCCCTCTCTGGAAACACCATATATTTT
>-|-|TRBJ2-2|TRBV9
CASSPGRQSHTGELFF
TGTGCCAGCAGCCCCGGTCGACAGTCACACACCGGGGAGCTGTTTTTT
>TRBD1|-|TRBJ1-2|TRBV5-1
CASSTGQGAAWEGYTF
TGCGCCAGCAGCACCGGACAGGGGGCAGCTTGGGAGGGCTACACCTTC
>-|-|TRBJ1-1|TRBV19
CASSPGGGVYVNTEAFF
TGTGCCAGTAGCCCCGGGGGGGGCGTATATGTGAACACTGAAGCTTTCTTT
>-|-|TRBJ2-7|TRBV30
CAWSQWAEQYF
TGTGCCTGGAGTCAGTGGGCCGAGCAGTACTTC
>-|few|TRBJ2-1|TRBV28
CASSFPTQGGSYNEQFF
TGTGCCAGCAGTTTCCCAACACAGGGAGGGTCCTACAATGAGCAGTTCTTC
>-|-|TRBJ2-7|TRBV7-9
CASSSGGEQYF
TGTGCCAGCAGTTCAGGAGGAGAGCAGTACTTC
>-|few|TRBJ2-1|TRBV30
CAWMRDPVNNEQFF
TGTGCCTGGATGCGGGACCCGGTAAACAATGAGCAGTTCTTC
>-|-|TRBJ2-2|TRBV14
CASSQEPAGELFF
TGTGCCAGCAGCCAAGAACCGGCCGGGGAGCTGTTTTTT
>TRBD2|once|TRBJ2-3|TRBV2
CASSGPTSGELRDTQYF
TGTGCCAGCAGTGGGCCAACTAGCGGGGAGTTGAGAGATACGCAGTATTTT
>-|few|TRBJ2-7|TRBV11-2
CASSLSKYF
TGTGCCAGCAGCTTGTCCAAGTACTTC
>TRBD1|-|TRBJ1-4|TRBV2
CASSIQGANEKLFF
TGTGCCAGCAGCATACAGGGGGCAAATGAAAAACTGTTTTTT
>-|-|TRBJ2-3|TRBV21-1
CASSKERVDRTYFGWSTDTQYF
TGTGCCAGCAGCAAAGAGAGGGTCGACAGGACGTACTTTGGGTGGTCGACAGATACGCAGTATTTT
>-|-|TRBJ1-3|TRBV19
CASRQGHSGNTIYF
TGTGCCAGTAGACAGGGACACTCTGGAAACACCATATATTTT
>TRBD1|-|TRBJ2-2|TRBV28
CASLTGTGTPGELFF
TGTGCCAGCCTAACCGGGACAGGGACCCCCGGGGAGCTGTTTTTT
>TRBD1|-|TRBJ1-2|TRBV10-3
CAILPTGGANYGYTF
TGTGCCATCCTCCCAACAGGGGGGGCGAACTATGGCTACACCTTC
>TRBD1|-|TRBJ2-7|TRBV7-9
CASSWTGGSYEQYF
TGTGCCAGCAGCTGGACAGGGGGCTCCTACGAGCAGTACTTC
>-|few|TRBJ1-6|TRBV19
CAILRGGDRLSPLHF
TGTGCCATTCTCCGGGGGGGGGACCGCCTGTCACCCCTCCACTTT
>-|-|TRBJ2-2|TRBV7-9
CASSLRAGSDTGELFF
TGTGCCAGCAGCTTACGTGCCGGGTCCGACACCGGGGAGCTGTTTTTT
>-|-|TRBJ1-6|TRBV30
CAWRLENGHSPLHF
TGTGCCTGGAGACTCGAAAATGGTCATTCACCCCTCCACTTT
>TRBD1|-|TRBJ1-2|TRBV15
CATSGTTGGTGGYTF
TGTGCCACCAGCGGAACGACAGGGGGAACGGGTGGCTACACCTTC
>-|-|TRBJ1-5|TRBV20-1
CSAGSNQPQHF
TGCAGTGCGGGCTCGAATCAGCCCCAGCATTTT
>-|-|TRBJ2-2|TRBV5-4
CASSQGWDTGELFF
TGTGCCAGCTCCCAGGGGTGGGACACCGGGGAGCTGTTTTTT
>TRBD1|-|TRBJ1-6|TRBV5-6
CASSNRDSNSPLHF
TGTGCCAGCAGCAACCGGGACAGTAATTCACCCCTCCACTTT
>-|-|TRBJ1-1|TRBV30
CAWSGGVDTEAFF
TGTGCCTGGAGTGGGGGGGTGGATACTGAAGCTTTCTTT
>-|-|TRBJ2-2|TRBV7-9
CASSPGSGELFF
TGTGCCAGCAGCCCAGGATCCGGGGAGCTGTTTTTT
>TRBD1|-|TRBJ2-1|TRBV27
CASNPAGGSDEQFF
TGTGCCAGCAACCCCGCAGGGGGTTCCGATGAGCAGTTCTTC
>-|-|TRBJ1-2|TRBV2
CASGFRGQANYGYTF
TGTGCCAGCGGGTTCAGGGGCCAAGCCAACTATGGCTACACCTTC
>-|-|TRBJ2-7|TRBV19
CASSMIPTSEKQYF
TGTGCCAGTAGTATGATTCCTACTTCTGAAAAGCAGTACTTC
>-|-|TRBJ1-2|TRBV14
CASSRDTYYGYTF
TGTGCCAGCAGTCGGGACACCTACTATGGCTACACCTTC
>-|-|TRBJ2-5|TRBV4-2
CASSRSLGQETQYF
TGTGCCAGCAGCCGGTCACTAGGACAAGAGACCCAGTACTTC
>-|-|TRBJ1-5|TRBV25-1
CASSVEESNQPQHF
TGTGCCAGCAGTGTGGAGGAGAGCAATCAGCCCCAGCATTTT
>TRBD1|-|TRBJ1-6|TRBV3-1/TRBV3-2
CASSPRRGGTRSPLHF
TGTGCCAGCAGCCCCCGTCGAGGGGGCACACGTTCACCCCTCCACTTT
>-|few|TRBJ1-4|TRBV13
CASSSYWVGEKLFF
TGTGCCAGCAGCTCTTATTGGGTCGGGGAAAAACTGTTTTTT
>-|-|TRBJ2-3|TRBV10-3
CAISGGGTASTDTQYF
TGTGCCATCAGCGGCGGGGGCACAGCTAGCACAGATACGCAGTATTTT
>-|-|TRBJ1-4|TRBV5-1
CASTERGGPPNEKLFF
TGCGCCAGCACAGAGAGAGGGGGACCCCCTAATGAAAAACTGTTTTTT
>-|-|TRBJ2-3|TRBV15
CATSRGQDTDTQYF
TGTGCCACCAGCAGAGGACAGGACACAGATACGCAGTATTTT
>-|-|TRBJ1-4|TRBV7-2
CASSPREGTNEKLFF
TGTGCCAGCAGCCCCAGGGAGGGTACTAATGAAAAACTGTTTTTT